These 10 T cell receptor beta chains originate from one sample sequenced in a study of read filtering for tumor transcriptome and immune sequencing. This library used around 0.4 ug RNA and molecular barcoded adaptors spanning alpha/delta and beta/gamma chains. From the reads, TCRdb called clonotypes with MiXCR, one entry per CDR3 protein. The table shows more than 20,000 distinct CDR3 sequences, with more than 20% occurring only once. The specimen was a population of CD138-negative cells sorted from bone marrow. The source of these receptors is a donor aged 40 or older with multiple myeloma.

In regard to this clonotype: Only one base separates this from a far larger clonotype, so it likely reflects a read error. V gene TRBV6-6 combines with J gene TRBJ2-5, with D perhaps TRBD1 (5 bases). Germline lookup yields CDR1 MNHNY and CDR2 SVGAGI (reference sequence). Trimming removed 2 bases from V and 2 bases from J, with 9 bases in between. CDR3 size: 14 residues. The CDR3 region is CASSYEGEQETQYF. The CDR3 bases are TGTGCCAGCAGTTACGAAGGGGAACAAGAGACCCAGTACTTC.

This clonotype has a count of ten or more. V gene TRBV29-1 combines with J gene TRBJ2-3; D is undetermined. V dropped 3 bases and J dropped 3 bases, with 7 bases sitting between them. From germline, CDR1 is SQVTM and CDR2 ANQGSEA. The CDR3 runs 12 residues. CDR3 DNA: TGCAGCGTTGATCCAGGAACAGATACGCAGTATTTT. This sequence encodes CSVDPGTDTQYF.

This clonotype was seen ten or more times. Written as DNA, the CDR3 is TGCGCCAGCAGCCAAGACCGGTCACCCCTCCACTTT. Translation: CASSQDRSPLHF. This chain joins TRBV4-1 and TRBJ1-6; D gene uncertain. CDR3 length: 12 residues. V gave up 0 bases and J gave up 10 bases, with 4 bases separating them. The V gene's germline CDR1 is MGHRA and CDR2 YSYEKL.

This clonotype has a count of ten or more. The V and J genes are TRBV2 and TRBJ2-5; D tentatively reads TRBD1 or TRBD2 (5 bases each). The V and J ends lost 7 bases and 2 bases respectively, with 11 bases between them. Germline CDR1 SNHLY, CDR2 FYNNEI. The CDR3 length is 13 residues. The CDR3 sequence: CASIGTNQETQYF. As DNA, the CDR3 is TGTGCCAGCATTGGGACCAATCAAGAGACCCAGTACTTC.

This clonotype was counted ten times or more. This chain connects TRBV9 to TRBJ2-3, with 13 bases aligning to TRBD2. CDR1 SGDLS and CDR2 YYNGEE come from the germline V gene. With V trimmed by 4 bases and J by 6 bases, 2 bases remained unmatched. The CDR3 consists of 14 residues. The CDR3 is CASSLTSGRDTQYF. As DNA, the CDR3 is TGTGCCAGCAGCCTGACTAGCGGGAGGGATACGCAGTATTTT.

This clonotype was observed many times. As DNA, the CDR3 is TGTGCCAGCAGGAACCTTTACAGTTATGGCTACACCTTC. It encodes CASRNLYSYGYTF. The gene calls are TRBV28 and TRBJ1-2; D not resolved. The CDR3 loop spans 13 amino acids. The V end lost 6 bases, the J end lost 5 bases, and 13 bases lay between the germline ends. The germline CDR1 and CDR2 sequences are MDHEN and SYDVKM.

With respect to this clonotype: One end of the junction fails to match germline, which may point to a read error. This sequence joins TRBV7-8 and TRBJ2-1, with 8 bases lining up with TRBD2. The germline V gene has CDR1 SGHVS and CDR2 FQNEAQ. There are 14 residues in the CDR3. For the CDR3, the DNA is TGTGCTAGCAGCTCGCGGGGGGAGCGGGTTGAGCAGCTCTTC. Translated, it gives CASSSRGERVEQLF. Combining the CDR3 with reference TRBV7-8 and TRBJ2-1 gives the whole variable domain GAGVSQSPRYKVAKRGQDVALRCDPISGHVSLFWYQQALGQGPEFLTYFQNEAQLDKSGLPSDRFFAERPEGSVSTLKIQRTQQEDSAVYLCASSSRGERVEQLFGPGTRLTVL.

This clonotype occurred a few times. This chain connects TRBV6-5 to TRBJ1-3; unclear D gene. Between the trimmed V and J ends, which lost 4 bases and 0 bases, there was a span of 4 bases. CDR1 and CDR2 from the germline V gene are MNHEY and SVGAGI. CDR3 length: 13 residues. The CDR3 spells CASSLISGNTIYF. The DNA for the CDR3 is TGTGCCAGCAGTTTGATCTCTGGAAACACCATATATTTT.

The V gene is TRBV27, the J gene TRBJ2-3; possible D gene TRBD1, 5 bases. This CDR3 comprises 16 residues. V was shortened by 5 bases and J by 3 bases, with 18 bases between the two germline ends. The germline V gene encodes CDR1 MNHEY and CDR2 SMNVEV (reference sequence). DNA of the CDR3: TGTGCCAGCAGTCCTGCAGGGCGCGTACGGACAGATACGCAGTATTTT. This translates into CASSPAGRVRTDTQYF.

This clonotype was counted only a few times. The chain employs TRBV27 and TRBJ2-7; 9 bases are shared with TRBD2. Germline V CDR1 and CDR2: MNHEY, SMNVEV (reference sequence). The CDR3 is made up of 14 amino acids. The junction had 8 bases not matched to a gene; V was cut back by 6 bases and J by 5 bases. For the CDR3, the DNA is TGTGCCAGCAGATTAGCCGGGACTAGCAACGAGCAGTACTTC. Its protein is CASRLAGTSNEQYF.